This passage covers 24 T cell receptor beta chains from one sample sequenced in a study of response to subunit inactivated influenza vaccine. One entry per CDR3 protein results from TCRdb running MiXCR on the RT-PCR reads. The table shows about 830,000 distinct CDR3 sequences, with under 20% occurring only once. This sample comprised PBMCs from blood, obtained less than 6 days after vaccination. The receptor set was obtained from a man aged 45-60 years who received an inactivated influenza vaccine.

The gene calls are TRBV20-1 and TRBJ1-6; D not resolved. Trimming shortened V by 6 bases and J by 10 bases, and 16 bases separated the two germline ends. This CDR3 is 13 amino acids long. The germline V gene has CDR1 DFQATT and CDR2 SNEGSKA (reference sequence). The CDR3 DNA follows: TGCAGTGCCGTTGATTCTGGGGAATCACCCCTCCACTTT. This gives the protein CSAVDSGESPLHF.

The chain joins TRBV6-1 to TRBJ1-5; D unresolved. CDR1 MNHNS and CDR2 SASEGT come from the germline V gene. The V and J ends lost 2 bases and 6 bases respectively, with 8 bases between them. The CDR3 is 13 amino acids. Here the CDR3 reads CASSEIGGQPQHF. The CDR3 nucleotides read TGTGCCAGCAGTGAAATTGGTGGTCAGCCCCAGCATTTT.

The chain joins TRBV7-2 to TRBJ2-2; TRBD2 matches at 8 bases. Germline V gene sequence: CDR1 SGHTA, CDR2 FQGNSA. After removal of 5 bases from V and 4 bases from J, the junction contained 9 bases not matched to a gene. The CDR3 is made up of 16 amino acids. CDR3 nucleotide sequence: TGTGCCAGCAGCCCGAGATGGAGCGGGGGCACCGGGGAGCTGTTTTTT. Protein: CASSPRWSGGTGELFF.

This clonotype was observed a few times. This chain's CDR3 is CATSREKLGGYTF. As DNA, the CDR3 is TGTGCCACCAGCAGAGAAAAGCTGGGCGGCTACACCTTC. The V gene is TRBV15, the J gene TRBJ1-2; D not resolved. V lost 0 bases and J 8 bases, leaving 10 bases between the germline ends. Germline V gene lookup returns CDR1 LNHNV and CDR2 YYDKDF (reference sequence). CDR3 length: 13 amino acids.

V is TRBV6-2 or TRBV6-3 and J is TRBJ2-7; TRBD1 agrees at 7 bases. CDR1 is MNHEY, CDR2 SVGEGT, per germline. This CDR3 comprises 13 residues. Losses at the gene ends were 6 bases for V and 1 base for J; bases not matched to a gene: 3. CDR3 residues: CASSEDRSYEQYF. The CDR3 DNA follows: TGTGCCAGCAGCGAGGACAGGTCCTACGAGCAGTACTTC.

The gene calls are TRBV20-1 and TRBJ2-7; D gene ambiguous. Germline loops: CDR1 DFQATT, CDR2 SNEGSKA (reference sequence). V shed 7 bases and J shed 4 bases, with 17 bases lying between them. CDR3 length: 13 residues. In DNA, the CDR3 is TGCAGTGTTAAGGAATTGAGGTGGTACGAGCAGTACTTC. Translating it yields CSVKELRWYEQYF.

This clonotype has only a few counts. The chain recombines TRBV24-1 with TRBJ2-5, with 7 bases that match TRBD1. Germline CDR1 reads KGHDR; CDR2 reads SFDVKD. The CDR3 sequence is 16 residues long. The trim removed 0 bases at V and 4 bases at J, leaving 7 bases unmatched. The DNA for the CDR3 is TGTGCCACCAGTGATTTGCAGGGGGTAGGCGGAGAGACCCAGTACTTC. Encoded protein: CATSDLQGVGGETQYF.

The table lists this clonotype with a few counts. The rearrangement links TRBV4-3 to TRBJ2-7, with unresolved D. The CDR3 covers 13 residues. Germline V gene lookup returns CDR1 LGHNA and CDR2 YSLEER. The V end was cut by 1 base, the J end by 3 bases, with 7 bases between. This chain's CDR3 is CASSQAQHYEQYF. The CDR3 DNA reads TGCGCCAGCAGCCAAGCACAACACTACGAGCAGTACTTC.

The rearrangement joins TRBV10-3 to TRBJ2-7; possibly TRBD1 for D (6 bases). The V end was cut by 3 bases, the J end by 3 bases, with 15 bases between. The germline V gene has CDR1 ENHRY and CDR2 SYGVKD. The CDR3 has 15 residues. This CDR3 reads CAISELQGYLYEQYF. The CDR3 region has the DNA TGTGCCATCAGTGAATTACAGGGATATCTCTACGAGCAGTACTTC.

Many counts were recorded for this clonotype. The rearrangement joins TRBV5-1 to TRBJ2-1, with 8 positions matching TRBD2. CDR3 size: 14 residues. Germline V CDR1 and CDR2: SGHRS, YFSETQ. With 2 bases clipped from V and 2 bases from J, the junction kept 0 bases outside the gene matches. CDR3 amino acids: CASSFGGAYNEQFF. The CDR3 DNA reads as TGCGCCAGCAGCTTCGGGGGGGCCTACAATGAGCAGTTCTTC.

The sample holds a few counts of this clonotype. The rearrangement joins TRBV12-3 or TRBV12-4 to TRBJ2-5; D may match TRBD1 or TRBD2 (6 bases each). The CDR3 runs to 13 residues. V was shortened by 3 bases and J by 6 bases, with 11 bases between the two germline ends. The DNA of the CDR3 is TGTGCCAGCAGTTTTGGGGGGCAGCAGACCCAGTACTTC. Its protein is CASSFGGQQTQYF.

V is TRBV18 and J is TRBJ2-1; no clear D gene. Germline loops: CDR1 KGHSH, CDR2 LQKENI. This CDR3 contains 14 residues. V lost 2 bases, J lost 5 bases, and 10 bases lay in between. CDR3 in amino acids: CASSPAPTNNEQFF. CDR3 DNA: TGTGCCAGCTCACCAGCCCCCACCAACAATGAGCAGTTCTTC.

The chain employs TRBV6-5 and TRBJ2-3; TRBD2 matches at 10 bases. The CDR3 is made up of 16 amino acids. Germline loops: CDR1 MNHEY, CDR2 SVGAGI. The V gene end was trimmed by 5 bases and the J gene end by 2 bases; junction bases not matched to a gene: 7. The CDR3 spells CASSHGLAEVTDTQYF. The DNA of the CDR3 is TGTGCCAGCAGTCACGGACTAGCGGAGGTCACAGATACGCAGTATTTT.

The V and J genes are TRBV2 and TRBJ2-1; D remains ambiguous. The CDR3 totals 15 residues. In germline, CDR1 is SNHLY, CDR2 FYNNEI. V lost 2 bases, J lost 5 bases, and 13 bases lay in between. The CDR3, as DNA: TGTGCCAGCAGTGAAAACCTTCTAGGGAACAATGAGCAGTTCTTC. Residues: CASSENLLGNNEQFF.

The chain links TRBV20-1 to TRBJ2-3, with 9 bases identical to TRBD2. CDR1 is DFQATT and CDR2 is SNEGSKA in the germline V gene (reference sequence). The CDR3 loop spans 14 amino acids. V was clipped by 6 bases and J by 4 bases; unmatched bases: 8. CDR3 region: CSATGTSNPDTQYF. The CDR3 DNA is TGCAGTGCCACCGGGACTAGCAATCCAGATACGCAGTATTTT.

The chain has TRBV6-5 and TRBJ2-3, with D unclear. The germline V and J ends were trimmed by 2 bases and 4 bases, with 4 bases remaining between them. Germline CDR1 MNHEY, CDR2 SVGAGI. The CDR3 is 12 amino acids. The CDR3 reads CASSYTPDTQYF. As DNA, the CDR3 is TGTGCCAGCAGTTACACCCCAGATACGCAGTATTTT.

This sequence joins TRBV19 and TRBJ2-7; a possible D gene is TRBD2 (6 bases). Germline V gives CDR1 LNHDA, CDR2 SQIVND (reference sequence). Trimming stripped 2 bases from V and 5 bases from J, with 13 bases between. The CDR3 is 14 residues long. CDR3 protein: CASSITAGGHEQYF. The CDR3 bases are TGTGCCAGTAGTATAACGGCAGGAGGGCACGAGCAGTACTTC.

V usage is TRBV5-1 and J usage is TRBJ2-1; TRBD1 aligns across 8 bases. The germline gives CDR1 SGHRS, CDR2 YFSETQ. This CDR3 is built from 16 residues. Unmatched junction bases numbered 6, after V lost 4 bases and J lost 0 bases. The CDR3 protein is CASSLDRGHSYNEQFF. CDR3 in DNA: TGCGCCAGCAGCCTCGACAGGGGACACTCCTACAATGAGCAGTTCTTC.

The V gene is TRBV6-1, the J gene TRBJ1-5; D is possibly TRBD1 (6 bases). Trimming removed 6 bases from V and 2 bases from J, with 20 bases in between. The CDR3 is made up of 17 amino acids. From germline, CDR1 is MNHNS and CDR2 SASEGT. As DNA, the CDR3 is TGTGCCAGCAGACTTTCCGGGACATCAAGGGGCAATCAGCCCCAGCATTTT. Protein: CASRLSGTSRGNQPQHF.

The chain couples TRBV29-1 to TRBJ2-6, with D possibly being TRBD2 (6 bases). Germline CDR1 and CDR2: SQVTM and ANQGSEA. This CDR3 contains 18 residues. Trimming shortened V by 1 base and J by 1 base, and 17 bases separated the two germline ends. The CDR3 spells CSVEVMGGGFSGANVLTF. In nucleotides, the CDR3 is TGCAGCGTTGAAGTCATGGGTGGAGGGTTTTCTGGGGCCAACGTCCTGACTTTC.

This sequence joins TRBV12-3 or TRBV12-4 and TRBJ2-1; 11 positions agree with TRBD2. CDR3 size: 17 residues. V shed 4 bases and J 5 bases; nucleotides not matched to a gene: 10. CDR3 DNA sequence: TGTGCCAGCAGTTCCTCCCCTAGCGGGAGGACTCACAATGAGCAGTTCTTC. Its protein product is CASSSSPSGRTHNEQFF.

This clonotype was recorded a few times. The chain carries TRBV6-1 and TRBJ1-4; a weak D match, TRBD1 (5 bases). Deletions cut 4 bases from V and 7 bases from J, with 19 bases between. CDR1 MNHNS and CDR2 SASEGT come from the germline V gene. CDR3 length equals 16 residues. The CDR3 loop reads CASSARGRRSGEKLFF. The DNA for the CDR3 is TGTGCCAGCAGTGCCCGGGGGAGACGGTCGGGTGAAAAACTGTTTTTT.

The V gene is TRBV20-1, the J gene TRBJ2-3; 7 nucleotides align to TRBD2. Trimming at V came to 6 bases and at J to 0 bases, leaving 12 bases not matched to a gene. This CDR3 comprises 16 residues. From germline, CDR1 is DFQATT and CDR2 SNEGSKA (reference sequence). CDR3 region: CSAPGSGKTSTDTQYF. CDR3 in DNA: TGCAGTGCCCCCGGAAGCGGGAAGACTAGCACAGATACGCAGTATTTT.

This chain's CDR3 is CASSFNGPFTEAFF. For the CDR3, the DNA is TGCGCCAGCAGCTTTAACGGCCCCTTCACTGAAGCTTTCTTT. The rearrangement joins TRBV5-1 to TRBJ1-1; D gene uncertain. The CDR3 loop spans 14 amino acids. Germline loops: CDR1 SGHRS, CDR2 YFSETQ. V was pared by 2 bases and J by 4 bases, with 12 bases between.